This T cell receptor beta chain stems from a study of CD8+CD57+ T cells in acquired aplastic anemia. A word on this clonotype: One end of the junction is discordant with germline, which a read error may explain.

The CDR3 spans 13 residues. From germline, CDR1 is SNHLY and CDR2 FYNNEI. All patients picked for sequencing had shown, by flow cytometry, an expansion of CD8+CD57+ cells. Investigators profiled TCR beta VDJ and CDR3 from genomic DNA template. TCRdb reanalysed the reads using MiXCR and keeps one entry per CDR3 protein. The data hold 200,000 to 300,000 distinct CDR3 sequences, with roughly 82% observed a single time. Sequenced input: sorted CD4+, CD8+, or CD8+CD57+ T cells (not recorded which) from PBMCs. The TCR was taken from a human donor with aplastic anemia. This rearrangement joins TRBV2 to TRBJ1-2; D is uncertain. CDR3 nucleotides: TGTGCCACCAGCAACAGAACCACAGATGGCTACACCTTT. Its protein product is CATSNRTTDGYTF. The variable domain in full, completed from reference TRBV2 and TRBJ1-2, reads EPEVTQTPSHQVTQMGQEVILRCVPISNHLYFYWYRQILGQKVEFLVSFYNNEISEKSEIFDDQFSVERPDGSNFTLKIRSTKLEDSAMYFCATSNRTTDGYTFGSGTRLTVV.